The 24 T cell receptor beta chains given below trace back to one sample, sequenced in a study of OX40 agonist ivuxolimab in advanced cancers. Assay used: immunoSEQ multiplex PCR; TCRdb lists only in-frame clones, some missing. The sample lists 78,000 or so clones, approximately 86% occurring once. Source: CD4+ or CD8+ T cells sorted from blood, taken in a trial of the OX40 agonist ivuxolimab. These TCRs come from an adult with an advanced solid tumor such as melanoma, head and neck, liver or kidney cancer.

V gene TRBV7-2 combines with J gene TRBJ1-1; 7 bases agree with TRBD1. V lost 3 bases to trimming and J lost 2 bases; unmatched junction nucleotides: 9. CDR3 length equals 16 residues. CDR1 SGHTA and CDR2 FQGNSA come from the germline V gene. The CDR3 region has the DNA TGTGCCAGCAGCTTTCGGGACAGAGGGTTAAACACTGAAGCTTTCTTT. Protein product: CASSFRDRGLNTEAFF.

This clone was detected only a few times. The chain links TRBV10-3 to TRBJ2-1, with 9 bases that match TRBD1. This CDR3 is 14 amino acids long. Germline CDR1 and CDR2: ENHRY and SYGVKD. Trimming took 5 bases from V and 7 from J; bases not matched to a gene: 6. CDR3 bases: TGTGCCATCAGTCTTACAGGACAGGGGAATGAGCAGTTCTTC. This sequence encodes CAISLTGQGNEQFF.

The V gene is TRBV19, the J gene TRBJ1-5, with 7 nucleotides matching TRBD1. CDR1 LNHDA and CDR2 SQIVND come from the germline V gene (reference sequence). The CDR3 length is 16 residues. Trimming at V came to 6 bases and at J to 1 base, leaving 9 bases not matched to a gene. CDR3 sequence (DNA): TGTGCCAGTAGCCTCCGGGACAGAGGAAGCAATCAGCCCCAGCATTTT. This translates into CASSLRDRGSNQPQHF.

The V and J genes are TRBV4-3 and TRBJ2-5, with no clear D. The CDR3 is 17 residues long. V lost 0 bases and J lost 2, with 16 bases in between. Germline V gene lookup returns CDR1 LGHNA and CDR2 YSLEER. The CDR3 nucleotides read TGCGCCAGCAGCCAAGAAATCAGGTCAGCCGTACAAGAGACCCAGTACTTC. Protein product: CASSQEIRSAVQETQYF.

The chain links TRBV11-3 to TRBJ1-1; D possibly corresponds to TRBD1 (5 bases). The germline V and J ends were trimmed by 6 bases and 0 bases, with 8 bases remaining between them. Germline lookup yields CDR1 SGHNT and CDR2 YENEEA. The CDR3 has 13 residues. The CDR3 nucleotides read TGTGCCAGCAGTCAGACAGTGAACACTGAAGCTTTCTTT. This codes for CASSQTVNTEAFF.

This clone showed up just a few times. The V call is TRBV2, the J call TRBJ2-7; D is possibly TRBD1 or TRBD2 (7 bases each). The CDR3 runs to 14 residues. The germline V gene encodes CDR1 SNHLY and CDR2 FYNNEI. Trimming pared 5 bases from V and 4 bases from J, leaving 15 bases between. The CDR3 loop reads CASSRGDRGYEQYF. The CDR3 nucleotides read TGTGCCAGCAGTCGGGGGGACAGAGGTTACGAGCAGTACTTC.

This chain joins TRBV6-4 and TRBJ1-1, with D perhaps TRBD1 (6 bases). V was cut by 6 bases and J by 2 bases, with 13 bases left in between. Germline CDR1 is MRHNA and CDR2 is SNTAGT. The CDR3 covers 14 residues. The CDR3 DNA sequence: TGTGCCAGCAGAGGGGGGAAAGGAAACACTGAAGCTTTCTTT. Protein: CASRGGKGNTEAFF.

V usage is TRBV21-1 and J usage is TRBJ2-5; TRBD2 was called by the table and not checked on the DNA. TRBV21-1 constitutes a pseudogene. CDR3 length: 9 amino acids. Here the CDR3 DNA reads TGTGCCAGAACCGGTAGTCAGTACTTC. Its translation: CARTGSQYF.

The chain employs TRBV6-6 and TRBJ2-7, with 9 bases lining up with TRBD1. CDR3 length: 15 residues. Trimming took 2 bases from V and 6 from J; bases not matched to a gene: 8. CDR1 MNHNY and CDR2 SVGAGI come from the germline V gene (reference sequence). CDR3 DNA: TGTGCCAGCAGTTACCGGGGACAGGGCGAAAGCGAGCAGTACTTC. It specifies CASSYRGQGESEQYF.

The rearrangement links TRBV19 to TRBJ1-3; D is unresolved. Germline V lookup: CDR1 LNHDA, CDR2 SQIVND (reference sequence). Trimming took 0 bases from V and 0 from J, leaving 6 bases between them. The CDR3 runs to 15 residues. CDR3 DNA: TGTGCCAGTAGTATAGAAGTCTCCTCTGGAAACACCATATATTTT. This gives the protein CASSIEVSSGNTIYF.

This chain joins TRBV19 and TRBJ2-7, with D perhaps TRBD1 or TRBD2 (6 bases each). The length of the CDR3 is 17 residues. Trimming removed 3 bases at V and 6 bases at J, with 24 bases between. The germline gives CDR1 LNHDA, CDR2 SQIVND (reference sequence). Here the CDR3 DNA reads TGTGCCAGTAGTATGAGGGGAATTGGGGGGCAAAAGGGCGAGCAGTACTTC. Protein product: CASSMRGIGGQKGEQYF.

The gene calls are TRBV7-2 and TRBJ2-5; maybe TRBD1 (5 bases). V was trimmed by 5 bases and J by 2 bases, leaving 12 bases between them. This CDR3 comprises 14 residues. Per the germline V gene, CDR1 is SGHTA and CDR2 is FQGNSA. CDR3 DNA sequence: TGTGCCAGCAGCGAGCGTAGGGGACAAGAGACCCAGTACTTC. This gives the protein CASSERRGQETQYF.

This clone was seen more than once but under ten times. The rearrangement uses TRBV6-6 and TRBJ1-2; 7 positions agree with TRBD1. The CDR3 consists of 14 residues. CDR1 and CDR2 from the germline V gene are MNHNY and SVGAGI (reference sequence). Trimming cost V 6 bases and J 2 bases; bases outside gene matches: 6. The DNA for the CDR3 is TGTGCCAGCAGCCCCTCAGGGGGGAACTATGGCTACACCTTC. Translating it yields CASSPSGGNYGYTF.

CDR3 region: CASDYGDYNEQFF. In DNA, the CDR3 is TGTGCCAGCGACTACGGAGACTACAATGAGCAGTTCTTC. V and J are TRBV28 and TRBJ2-1; perhaps TRBD2 as D (5 bases). V was trimmed by 8 bases and J by 3 bases, leaving 11 bases between them. This CDR3 has 13 residues. Germline V gene sequence: CDR1 MDHEN, CDR2 SYDVKM.

The chain links TRBV30 to TRBJ1-5; possibly TRBD1 for D (6 bases). The CDR3 is 16 amino acids. V lost 1 base and J lost 1, with 14 bases in between. Germline V gene lookup returns CDR1 GTSNPN and CDR2 SVGIG (reference sequence). CDR3 DNA: TGTGCCTGGAGTGGACAGGTACCCGGGAGCAATCAGCCCCAGCATTTT. Its protein product is CAWSGQVPGSNQPQHF.

V and J are TRBV28 and TRBJ1-1; D unclear. CDR1 and CDR2 (germline): MDHEN, SYDVKM. V was clipped by 5 bases and J by 2 bases, with 12 bases between them. This CDR3 is 14 amino acids long. The CDR3 reads CASSAAAINTEAFF. Written as DNA, the CDR3 is TGTGCCAGCAGTGCTGCTGCGATTAACACTGAAGCTTTCTTT.

In its sample, this clone was seen a few times. The chain recombines TRBV29-1 with TRBJ2-7; D perhaps matches TRBD1 (8 bases). Trimming pared 6 bases from V and 6 bases from J, leaving 15 bases between. Germline V gives CDR1 SQVTM, CDR2 ANQGSEA. This CDR3 has 12 residues. The CDR3 here is CSVNTGGGEQYF. In DNA form, the CDR3 reads TGCAGCGTCAATACAGGGGGGGGCGAGCAGTACTTC.

This clone appeared once. The rearrangement links TRBV18 to TRBJ1-2, with D possibly being TRBD1 (5 bases). The V end lost 3 bases, the J end lost 5 bases, and 13 bases lay between the germline ends. CDR1 and CDR2 (germline): KGHSH, LQKENI. The CDR3 consists of 14 residues. The CDR3 sequence is CASSPGDQMYGYTF. The DNA of the CDR3 is TGTGCCAGCTCACCGGGGGATCAGATGTATGGCTACACCTTC. Looking up the rest from reference TRBV18 and TRBJ1-2 gives the full variable domain: NAGVMQNPRHLVRRRGQEARLRCSPMKGHSHVYWYRQLPEEGLKFMVYLQKENIIDESGMPKERFSAEFPKEGPSILRIQQVVRGDSAAYFCASSPGDQMYGYTFGSGTRLTVV.

The rearrangement joins TRBV7-3 to TRBJ2-3; D perhaps matches TRBD2 (6 bases). The V end was cut by 4 bases, the J end by 2 bases, with 16 bases between. Germline V gives CDR1 SGHTA, CDR2 FQGTGA. CDR3 length: 16 amino acids. CDR3 bases: TGTGCCAGCAGCTCCATAGCGGTCCCCCCCACAGATACGCAGTATTTT. It yields the protein CASSSIAVPPTDTQYF.

This sequence joins TRBV9 and TRBJ1-6; maybe TRBD1 (5 bases). Trimming cost V 4 bases and J 7 bases, with 15 bases left between them. This CDR3 has 15 amino acids. Looked up from germline, CDR1 is SGDLS and CDR2 is YYNGEE. The CDR3 sequence is CASSMGWGGNSPLHF. The CDR3 DNA reads as TGTGCCAGCAGCATGGGTTGGGGGGGGAATTCACCCCTCCACTTT.

This clone was observed a single time. The chain has TRBV5-5 and TRBJ1-5; D gene ambiguous. Germline V gene sequence: CDR1 SGHKS, CDR2 YYEKEE (reference sequence). Trimming left V 0 bases short and J 11 bases short, with 12 bases between. This CDR3 spans 13 amino acids. CDR3 DNA: TGTGCCAGCAGCTTGGAGTGGGAAAAGGCCCAGCATTTT. It translates to CASSLEWEKAQHF.

This chain connects TRBV7-9 to TRBJ1-3; no clear D. Looked up from germline, CDR1 is SEHNR and CDR2 is FQNEAQ (reference sequence). The CDR3 has 14 amino acids. V gave up 4 bases and J gave up 4 bases, with 11 bases separating them. CDR3 DNA: TGTGCCAGCAGCTCGAACACCCTCGGAAACACCATATATTTT. This encodes CASSSNTLGNTIYF.

The genes are TRBV19 and TRBJ2-7; D is ambiguous. Trimming cost V 3 bases and J 3 bases, with 12 bases left between them. Germline values: CDR1 LNHDA, CDR2 SQIVND (reference sequence). This CDR3 comprises 14 residues. CDR3 bases: TGTGCCAGTAGTATGGGTGGCCAGAGCTACGAGCAGTACTTC. It codes for CASSMGGQSYEQYF.

The J gene is TRBJ2-1, the V gene TRBV7-2; TRBD2 agrees at 15 bases. The CDR3 is made up of 15 amino acids. The germline V gene encodes CDR1 SGHTA and CDR2 FQGNSA. V lost 1 base to trimming and J lost 9 bases; unmatched junction nucleotides: 1. The CDR3 bases are TGTGCCAGCAGCTTAGGGACTAGCGGGAGGGGTGAGCAGTTCTTC. Translating gives CASSLGTSGRGEQFF.